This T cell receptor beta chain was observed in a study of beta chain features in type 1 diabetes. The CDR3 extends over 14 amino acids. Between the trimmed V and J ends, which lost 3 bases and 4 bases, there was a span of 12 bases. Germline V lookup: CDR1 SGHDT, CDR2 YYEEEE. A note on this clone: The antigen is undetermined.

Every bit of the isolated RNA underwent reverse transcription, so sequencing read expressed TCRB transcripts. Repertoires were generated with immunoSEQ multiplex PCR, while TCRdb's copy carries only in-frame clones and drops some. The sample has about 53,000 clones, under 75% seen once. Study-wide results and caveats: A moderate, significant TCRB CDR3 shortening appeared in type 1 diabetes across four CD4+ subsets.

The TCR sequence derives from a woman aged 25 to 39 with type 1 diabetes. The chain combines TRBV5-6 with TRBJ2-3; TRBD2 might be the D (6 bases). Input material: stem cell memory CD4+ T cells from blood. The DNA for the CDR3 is TGTGCCAGCAGCTCATGGAGCGGGTCAGATACGCAGTATTTT. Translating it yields CASSSWSGSDTQYF.